This T cell receptor (beta chain) was sequenced for a study of blood T cell repertoires in COVID-19. Germline CDR1 reads MDHEN; CDR2 reads SYDVKM. V lost 6 bases, J lost 2 bases, and 17 bases lay in between. The CDR3 loop spans 16 amino acids. Clones were sequenced by immunoSEQ multiplex PCR, and TCRdb holds only the in-frame ones, with some missing. The table has 140,000 to 150,000 clones, about 80% seen once. Cohorts were based on clinical histories the participants reported. Recovery meant two consecutive negative NP/OP PCR tests, professional clearance, or resolved symptoms. Sequenced sample: PBMCs or T cells enriched from blood (not recorded which). This clonotype was obtained from a woman aged 50 to 65 who had recovered from COVID-19. This chain connects TRBV28 to TRBJ1-5; the D gene is possibly TRBD1 (6 bases). The CDR3 sequence is CASSPPRGVGNQPQHF. DNA for the CDR3: TGTGCCAGCAGCCCCCCCAGGGGAGTAGGCAATCAGCCCCAGCATTTT.